The 5 T cell receptor beta chains presented below share a single source sample, sequenced in a study of early T cells in non-severe SARS-CoV-2 infection. TCRdb independently ran MiXCR on the 5' RACE reads; one entry per CDR3 protein. The sample includes 45,000 to 60,000 distinct CDR3 sequences, roughly 9% of them seen just once. The source material was whole blood, sampled at baseline. The receptors derive from an adult who was a healthcare worker with PCR-confirmed SARS-CoV-2 infection or an uninfected control (not recorded which).

This clonotype was observed a few times. The genes are TRBV27 and TRBJ2-7; 7 bases line up with TRBD1. Germline CDR1 is MNHEY and CDR2 is SMNVEV (reference sequence). The length of the CDR3 is 15 residues. V shed 0 bases and J 4 bases; nucleotides not matched to a gene: 6. This CDR3 is CASSLSGQTLYEQYF. CDR3 DNA sequence: TGTGCCAGCAGTTTATCGGGACAGACCCTATACGAGCAGTACTTC.

This chain joins TRBV7-8 and TRBJ1-1; TRBD1 aligns across 10 bases. This CDR3 has 13 amino acids. The ends lost 5 bases at V and 5 bases at J; junction bases unmatched: 2. Germline V gene lookup returns CDR1 SGHVS and CDR2 FQNEAQ. CDR3 nucleotide sequence: TGTGCCAGCAGCAAGGACAGGGGGACTGAAGCTTTCTTT. Translated: CASSKDRGTEAFF.

This clonotype was counted many times. The CDR3 DNA is TGTGCCATCTCTCGGGGGACAGCTTCCTACGAGCAGTACTTC. As protein: CAISRGTASYEQYF. This chain links TRBV28 with TRBJ2-7, with D possibly TRBD1 on 7 matching bases. This CDR3 has 14 amino acids. From germline, CDR1 is MDHEN and CDR2 SYDVKM. V lost 10 bases to trimming and J lost 1 base, with 17 bases between them.

CDR3 amino acids: CASSRGTAKNIQYF. In DNA form, the CDR3 reads TGTGCCAGCTCACGGGGGACAGCCAAAAACATTCAGTACTTC. The rearrangement links TRBV18 to TRBJ2-4; D is possibly TRBD1 or TRBD2 (5 bases each). The V gene's germline CDR1 is KGHSH and CDR2 LQKENI. V lost 4 bases, J lost 0 bases, and 7 bases lay in between. The CDR3 covers 14 residues.

The chain is built from TRBV7-3 and TRBJ2-3; D is unclear. The CDR3 contains 13 residues. Trimming pared 5 bases from V and 0 bases from J, leaving 6 bases between. From germline, CDR1 is SGHTA and CDR2 FQGTGA. The CDR3 DNA follows: TGTGCCAGCAGCGAAGGAAGCACAGATACGCAGTATTTT. It yields the protein CASSEGSTDTQYF. Combining the CDR3 with reference TRBV7-3 and TRBJ2-3 gives the whole variable domain GAGVSQTPSNKVTEKGKYVELRCDPISGHTALYWYRQSLGQGPEFLIYFQGTGAADDSGLPNDRFFAVRPEGSVSTLKIQRTERGDSAVYLCASSEGSTDTQYFGPGTRLTVL.